This T cell receptor (beta chain) was documented in a study of OX40 agonist ivuxolimab in advanced cancers. Across the whole study: Six ivuxolimab dose levels, 0.01 to 10 mg/kg, were given intravenously every 2 weeks.

V was shortened by 3 bases and J by 4 bases, with 16 bases between the two germline ends. The germline V gene encodes CDR1 SGDLS and CDR2 YYNGEE. The CDR3 length is 15 residues. Points from the study as a whole: The mean number of expanded clones was higher in CD8+ T cells than in CD4+. With doses of 0.1 to 3.0 mg/kg, CD4+ and CD8+ blood T cells had undergone clonal expansion by week 6. The antigen specificity of the peripheral T cells (those that were expanded) was not determined.

On this clone: Its antigen is undetermined.

Data came from immunoSEQ multiplex PCR; TCRdb stores just in-frame clones and leaves some out. The sample carries 52,000 or so clones, around 94% recorded once. The receptor was isolated from an adult with an advanced solid tumor such as melanoma, head and neck, liver or kidney cancer. The chain has TRBV9 and TRBJ1-2; D unclear. This sample comprised CD4+ or CD8+ T cells sorted from blood, obtained in a trial of the OX40 agonist ivuxolimab. This CDR3 reads CASSGYWGEAYGYTF. In nucleotides, the CDR3 is TGTGCCAGCAGCGGATATTGGGGAGAAGCCTATGGCTACACCTTC.